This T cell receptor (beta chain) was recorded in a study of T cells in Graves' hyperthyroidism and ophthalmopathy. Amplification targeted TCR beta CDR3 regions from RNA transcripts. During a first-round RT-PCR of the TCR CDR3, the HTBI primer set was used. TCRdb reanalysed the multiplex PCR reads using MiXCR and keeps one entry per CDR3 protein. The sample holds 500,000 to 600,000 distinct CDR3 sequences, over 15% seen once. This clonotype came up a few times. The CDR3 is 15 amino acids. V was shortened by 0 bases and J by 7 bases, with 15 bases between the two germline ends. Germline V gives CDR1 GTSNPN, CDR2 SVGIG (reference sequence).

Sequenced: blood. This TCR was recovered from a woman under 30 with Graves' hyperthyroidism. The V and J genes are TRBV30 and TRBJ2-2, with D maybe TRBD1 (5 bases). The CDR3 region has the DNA TGTGCCTGGAGTGTACGGTTGAATAGGGGCGGGGAGCTGTTTTTT. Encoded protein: CAWSVRLNRGGELFF.